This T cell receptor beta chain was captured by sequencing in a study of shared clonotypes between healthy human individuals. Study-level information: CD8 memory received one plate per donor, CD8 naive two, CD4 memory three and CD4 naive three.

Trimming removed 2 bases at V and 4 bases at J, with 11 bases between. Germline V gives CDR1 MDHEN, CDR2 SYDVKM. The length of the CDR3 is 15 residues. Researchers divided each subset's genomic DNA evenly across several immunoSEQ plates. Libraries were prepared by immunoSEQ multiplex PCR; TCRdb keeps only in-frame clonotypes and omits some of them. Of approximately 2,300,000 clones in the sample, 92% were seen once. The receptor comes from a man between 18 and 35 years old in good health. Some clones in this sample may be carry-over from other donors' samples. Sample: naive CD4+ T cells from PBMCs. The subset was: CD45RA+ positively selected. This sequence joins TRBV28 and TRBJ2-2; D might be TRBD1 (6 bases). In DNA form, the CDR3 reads TGTGCCAGCAGTTTAAGTACAGGGCTCACCGGGGAGCTGTTTTTT. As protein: CASSLSTGLTGELFF.